What follows are 16 T cell receptor beta chains derived from one specimen sequenced in a study of blood T cell repertoires in COVID-19. Clones were read by immunoSEQ multiplex PCR, and TCRdb kept only the in-frame ones, dropping some. Of 300,000 to 350,000 clones in the sample, roughly 89% are singletons; the top ten hold less than 9.5%. Material: PBMCs or T cells enriched from blood (not recorded which). These receptors were taken from a woman aged 25 to 39 who had recovered from COVID-19.

The V gene is TRBV4-1, the J gene TRBJ2-7; D ambiguous. Between the trimmed V and J ends, which lost 1 base and 3 bases, there was a span of 13 bases. This CDR3 has 15 amino acids. Germline V lookup: CDR1 MGHRA, CDR2 YSYEKL. The CDR3 loop is CASSQVRGTIYEQYF. For the CDR3, the DNA is TGCGCCAGCAGCCAAGTTCGCGGCACCATCTACGAGCAGTACTTC.

The rearrangement joins TRBV5-4 to TRBJ2-5, with D possibly matching TRBD2 (6 bases). The germline V and J ends were trimmed by 2 bases and 0 bases, with 14 bases remaining between them. The CDR3 covers 16 residues. Germline CDR1 SGHNT, CDR2 YYREEE (reference sequence). CDR3 sequence reads: CASSLGGDPYQETQYF. In nucleotides, the CDR3 is TGTGCCAGCAGCTTAGGCGGGGATCCGTACCAAGAGACCCAGTACTTC.

This clone appeared once. V gene TRBV10-3 combines with J gene TRBJ1-6; the match to TRBD1 covers 7 bases. Germline assignment: CDR1 ENHRY and CDR2 SYGVKD. The CDR3 totals 14 residues. V was clipped by 6 bases and J by 7 bases; unmatched bases: 6. CDR3 nucleotides: TGTGCCATCAGAACAGGGGTCGGCAATTCACCCCTCCACTTT. This encodes CAIRTGVGNSPLHF.

The genes are TRBV27 and TRBJ2-7; TRBD2 is a possible D gene (6 bases). This CDR3 has 15 residues. The V end lost 3 bases, the J end lost 6 bases, and 18 bases lay between the germline ends. Germline CDR1 MNHEY, CDR2 SMNVEV (reference sequence). The CDR3: CASSLRGGRRAEQYF. The CDR3 DNA reads as TGTGCCAGCAGTTTGAGGGGTGGGAGGAGGGCCGAGCAGTACTTC.

The V gene is TRBV1, the J gene TRBJ2-1; the table calls TRBD2, which could not be checked here. TRBV1 is marked as a pseudogene. The CDR3 sequence is 17 residues long. DNA of the CDR3: TGCACCAGCAGCCGAGCGTCAGCGGGAGGGCCAGGCAATGAGCAGTTCTTC. Translating gives CTSSRASAGGPGNEQFF.

The V call is TRBV29-1, the J call TRBJ2-5; no definite D call. Trimming stripped 4 bases from V and 1 base from J, with 19 bases between. CDR1 and CDR2 (germline): SQVTM, ANQGSEA. The CDR3 runs to 16 residues. The CDR3 nucleotides are TGCAGCGTTGTGGCCCCCGTCAGGTTCGTCCAAGAGACCCAGTACTTC. Protein sequence: CSVVAPVRFVQETQYF. Combining the CDR3 with reference TRBV29-1 and TRBJ2-5 gives the whole variable domain SAVISQKPSRDICQRGTSLTIQCQVDSQVTMMFWYRQQPGQSLTLIATANQGSEATYESGFVIDKFPISRPNLTFSTLTVSNMSPEDSSIYLCSVVAPVRFVQETQYFGPGTRLLVL.

The DNA for the CDR3 is TGTGCCAGCAGCGCCACAGGGGGCCATTCCTACGAGCAGTACTTC. Translated, it gives CASSATGGHSYEQYF. V is TRBV9 and J is TRBJ2-7; 9 positions match TRBD1. Looked up from germline, CDR1 is SGDLS and CDR2 is YYNGEE. With 3 bases clipped from V and 1 base from J, the junction kept 5 bases outside the gene matches. This CDR3 comprises 15 residues.

The chain uses TRBV6-6 and TRBJ2-7, with a tentative D call TRBD1 (6 bases). Germline V gene data show CDR1 as MNHNY and CDR2 as SVGAGI (reference sequence). The CDR3 has 16 residues. Trimming stripped 6 bases from V and 1 base from J, with 19 bases between. This CDR3 reads CASRPQGPPVSYEQYF. In DNA, the CDR3 is TGTGCCAGCAGGCCGCAGGGGCCCCCGGTTTCCTACGAGCAGTACTTC.

The CDR3 bases are TGTGCCAGCAGTCGGGACAGGGGGTCCTACCAGCGGGAACACACCATATATTTT. Its protein product is CASSRDRGSYQREHTIYF. The rearrangement joins TRBV6-6 to TRBJ1-3; TRBD1 aligns across 11 bases. The CDR3 is made up of 18 amino acids. Germline loops: CDR1 MNHNY, CDR2 SVGAGI (reference sequence). V lost 5 bases to trimming and J lost 8 bases; unmatched junction nucleotides: 17.

This sequence joins TRBV4-3 and TRBJ2-1; 11 bases are shared with TRBD2. This CDR3 region has 15 residues. V gave up 1 base and J gave up 10 bases; unmatched junction bases: 6. From germline, CDR1 is LGHNA and CDR2 YSLEER. This CDR3 is CASSQGGSGREEQFF. The CDR3, as DNA: TGCGCCAGCAGCCAAGGGGGTAGCGGGAGGGAGGAGCAGTTCTTC.

The J gene is TRBJ2-2, the V gene TRBV3-1 (or the pseudogene TRBV3-2); 9 bases match TRBD2. Germline-derived CDR1 and CDR2 are LGHDT and YNNKEL (reference sequence). This CDR3 is built from 15 residues. Losses at the gene ends were 3 bases for V and 5 bases for J; bases not matched to a gene: 4. CDR3 region: CASSHSGRWTGELFF. The CDR3 bases are TGTGCCAGCAGCCATAGCGGGAGATGGACCGGGGAGCTGTTTTTT.

J is TRBJ1-3 and V is TRBV5-1, with TRBD1 matching over 7 bases. CDR1 and CDR2 from the germline V gene are SGHRS and YFSETQ. This CDR3 contains 16 residues. V dropped 5 bases and J dropped 1; count of bases not matched to a gene: 9. CDR3 DNA: TGCGCCAGCAGTCCGACCGGGACAGCTTCTGGAAACACCATATATTTT. This codes for CASSPTGTASGNTIYF.

The J gene is TRBJ1-6, the V gene TRBV6-5; no clear D. The CDR3 consists of 13 residues. V was shortened by 4 bases and J by 8 bases, with 9 bases between the two germline ends. The germline V gene has CDR1 MNHEY and CDR2 SVGAGI. The CDR3 protein is CASSFLRDSPLHF. CDR3 DNA sequence: TGTGCCAGCAGTTTCCTCCGGGATTCACCCCTCCACTTT.

This clone occurred once. This chain links TRBV5-1 with TRBJ1-1; D gene ambiguous. The ends were cut back, 0 bases at V and 1 base at J, with 7 bases in the middle. Per the germline V gene, CDR1 is SGHRS and CDR2 is YFSETQ. The length of the CDR3 is 14 residues. CDR3 DNA: TGCGCCAGCAGCTTGGAACACAAGAACACTGAAGCTTTCTTT. The encoded protein is CASSLEHKNTEAFF.

This sequence joins TRBV6-2 or TRBV6-3 and TRBJ2-2; no definite D call. The CDR3 runs to 14 residues. Germline V gene sequence: CDR1 MNHEY, CDR2 SVGEGT. Trimming left V 4 bases short and J 4 bases short, with 10 bases between. CDR3 sequence reads: CASSFNYLTGELFF. In nucleotides, the CDR3 is TGTGCCAGCAGTTTCAACTATCTCACCGGGGAGCTGTTTTTT.

Here the CDR3 reads CASSFWETYEQYF. For the CDR3, the DNA is TGTGCCAGCAGTTTTTGGGAGACCTACGAGCAGTACTTC. The chain joins TRBV28 to TRBJ2-7; perhaps TRBD2 as D (5 bases). V was pared by 3 bases and J by 2 bases, with 8 bases between. The CDR3 is 13 amino acids. Germline V gene lookup returns CDR1 MDHEN and CDR2 SYDVKM.